The rows below give T cell receptor beta chains drawn from one sample of a study of regulatory T cells in long-lasting Graves disease. TCRdb analysed the multiplex PCR reads with MiXCR anew, one entry per CDR3 protein. The table has about 460,000 distinct CDR3 sequences, about 20% seen once. The sample in question was peripheral blood mononuclear cells (PBMCs), obtained when the disease was refractory, from a patient treated with antithyroid drugs. The receptor set was obtained from a female donor with Graves disease. CDR3s include the opening cysteine and the closing phenylalanine or tryptophan. D genes are given only for firm matches. The size of a clone is reported for some rows only, either as once, few or many, or as a class for expanded clones.

CDR3	DNA	D	size	J	V
CASGRTGLDNYGYTF	TGTGCCAGTGGAAGGACCGGACTCGACAACTATGGCTACACCTTC	NA	NA	TRBJ1-2	TRBV19
CAWSARNEKLFF	TGTGCCTGGAGTGCCCGGAACGAAAAACTGTTTTTT	NA	NA	TRBJ1-4	TRBV30
CASSVGTGGNYGYTF	TGTGCCAGCAGCGTCGGGACAGGGGGAAACTATGGCTACACCTTC	TRBD1	many	TRBJ1-2	TRBV9
CSAQSSVGNQPQHF	TGCAGTGCCCAGTCAAGCGTTGGCAATCAGCCCCAGCATTTT	NA	NA	TRBJ1-5	TRBV20-1
CASSMDPSPQHF	TGTGCCAGTAGTATGGACCCATCGCCCCAGCATTTT	NA	few	TRBJ1-5	TRBV19
CASSSVDRSQPQHF	TGTGCCAGCAGCTCGGTGGACAGGAGTCAGCCCCAGCATTTT	TRBD1	few	TRBJ1-5	TRBV5-8
CASSRIAGMGNQPQHF	TGTGCCAGCAGCCGCATTGCGGGGATGGGCAATCAGCCCCAGCATTTT	NA	few	TRBJ1-5	TRBV5-5
CSAITSGGRGWETQYF	TGCAGTGCTATAACTAGCGGGGGCCGTGGGTGGGAGACCCAGTACTTC	TRBD2	many	TRBJ2-5	TRBV20-1
CASSSTVRYGYTF	TGTGCCAGCAGTTCAACGGTACGCTATGGCTACACCTTC	NA	many	TRBJ1-2	TRBV6-5
CASNFGTPNTEAFF	TGTGCCAGCAACTTCGGGACACCGAACACTGAAGCTTTCTTT	NA	many	TRBJ1-1	TRBV6-1
CASSPGQGFMPGELFF	TGTGCCAGCAGCCCGGGACAGGGGTTTATGCCCGGGGAGCTGTTTTTT	TRBD1	NA	TRBJ2-2	TRBV7-2
CASSQVGPYGYTF	TGTGCCAGCAGCCAAGTGGGGCCCTATGGCTACACCTTC	NA	NA	TRBJ1-2	TRBV3-1
CASSPEDRSTDTQYF	TGTGCCAGCAGCCCAGAGGACAGAAGCACAGATACGCAGTATTTT	NA	few	TRBJ2-3	TRBV28
CASSLGGQAYNEQFF	TGTGCCAGCAGCTTAGGGGGGCAAGCCTACAATGAGCAGTTCTTC	NA	NA	TRBJ2-1	TRBV7-2
CASSQTGPQHF	TGTGCCAGCAGTCAAACGGGGCCCCAGCATTTT	NA	once	TRBJ1-5	TRBV6-1
CSVEDFGQGNYTF	TGCAGCGTTGAAGATTTCGGACAGGGCAACTACACCTTC	TRBD1	NA	TRBJ1-2	TRBV29-1
CASSPEGQETQYF	TGTGCCAGCTCACCCGAGGGGCAAGAGACCCAGTACTTC	NA	many	TRBJ2-5	TRBV18
CASSFAGVQETQYF	TGTGCCAGCAGTTTTGCGGGGGTGCAAGAGACCCAGTACTTC	TRBD2	many	TRBJ2-5	TRBV28